This is a list of T cell receptor beta chains from one sample in a study of T cell clusters in autoimmune cytopenias. With the multiplex PCR reads reprocessed, TCRdb shows one record per CDR3 protein and no DNA. The table for this sample gives approximately 6,000 distinct CDR3 sequences. This sample also belongs to another study, concerning T cell repertoires in aging, cancer and after chemotherapy.

The sequencing sample was made of peripheral blood. Source of these receptors: a human donor in good health. Both conserved end residues are part of each CDR3. The listing skips clone size in some rows; elsewhere it reads once, few, many or a size class.

clone_size j_call v_call cdr3_aa
medium-sized TRBJ2-3 TRBV27 CASSLRGLDTQYF
. TRBJ2-5 TRBV11-1 CASSPPIDETQYF
. TRBJ2-2 TRBV6-5 CASSYRAAGELFF
medium-sized TRBJ2-1 TRBV29-1 CSVDGTSGASSYNEQFF
. TRBJ2-3 TRBV5-4 CASSLNREVTDTQYF
. TRBJ2-7 TRBV13 CASGSGGGEQYF
. TRBJ2-1 TRBV7-6 CASSPGGGFRTSGDYNEQFF
. TRBJ2-3 TRBV30 CASDPSGSDTQYF
medium-sized TRBJ2-3 TRBV29-1 CSVDRGGGTDTQYF
. TRBJ1-3 TRBV12-3/TRBV12-4 CASSRDVGGTGNTIYF
. TRBJ1-1 TRBV29-1 CSVERASGGTGEMRREAFF
. TRBJ2-5 TRBV6-6 CASSYWDSKRQTQYF
. TRBJ1-1 TRBV19 CASRDEGDTEAFF
. TRBJ1-4 TRBV18 CASSLGLQGQGEKLFF
. TRBJ2-5 TRBV5-1 CASSMAPGQGASAETQYF
. TRBJ1-2 TRBV19 CASRGLLGYTF
. TRBJ2-1 TRBV20-1 CSASSGVNNEQFF
medium-sized TRBJ2-1 TRBV19 CASSIGGAPSQFF
. TRBJ2-7 TRBV6-1 CASSEQDRTYEQYF
large TRBJ2-3 TRBV11-1 CASSRTDRGTDTQYF
. TRBJ2-3 TRBV4-2 CASSQTSGGADTQYF
. TRBJ1-1 TRBV30 CAWSGVGGEAFF
. TRBJ1-1 TRBV5-5 CASSRVPSNTEAFF
. TRBJ1-3 TRBV19 CASTETDSSGNTIYF
. TRBJ2-3 TRBV5-5 CASSRGDNTDTQYF
. TRBJ2-3 TRBV19 CASSTEPGRSSTQYF
medium-sized TRBJ2-1 TRBV30 CAWSDRDGGGEQFF
. TRBJ2-7 TRBV20-1 CSALRESSYEQYF
. TRBJ1-1 TRBV6-5 CASSLGLSGTEAFF
. TRBJ2-2 TRBV24-1 CATSIDTGELFF
. TRBJ2-5 TRBV6-2/TRBV6-3 CASSAVPTGTQYF
medium-sized TRBJ2-1 TRBV29-1 CSVRGTGRYNEQFF
. TRBJ2-5 TRBV5-4 CASSLPASGQETQYF
. TRBJ1-5 TRBV10-3 CAISESLGRRSNQPQHF
. TRBJ1-4 TRBV30 CAWDGDMRHEKLFF
medium-sized TRBJ1-3 TRBV5-5 CASSLLIRESSGNTIYF
. TRBJ2-3 TRBV7-6 CASSLSGRRNTQYF
. TRBJ1-5 TRBV29-1 CSVGWGPGQPQHF
. TRBJ2-1 TRBV6-2/TRBV6-3 CASSYSLLGYEQFF
. TRBJ2-7 TRBV13 CASSKRLRESSYEQYF